What follows are 26 T cell receptor beta chains derived from one specimen sequenced in a study of blood T cell repertoires in COVID-19. Clones were sequenced by immunoSEQ multiplex PCR, and TCRdb holds only the in-frame ones, with some missing. The table has more than 200,000 clones, 84% seen once. Input material: peripheral blood. The receptors shown here come from a woman in her forties who had recovered from COVID-19.

The chain uses TRBV3-1 (or the pseudogene TRBV3-2) and TRBJ2-5; TRBD1 matches at 10 bases. V dropped 2 bases and J dropped 5; count of bases not matched to a gene: 5. Germline V gene sequence: CDR1 LGHDT, CDR2 YNNKEL (reference sequence). The CDR3 sequence is 15 residues long. The CDR3 spells CASSQQRTGGETQYF. DNA for the CDR3: TGTGCCAGCAGCCAACAAAGGACAGGGGGGGAGACCCAGTACTTC.

V is TRBV19 and J is TRBJ1-3; 7 nucleotides agree with TRBD1. This CDR3 has 13 amino acids. Germline V lookup: CDR1 LNHDA, CDR2 SQIVND (reference sequence). V shed 8 bases and J 6 bases; nucleotides not matched to a gene: 7. The DNA of the CDR3 is TGTGCCAGTCTGCCAGGGGGAGAAAACACCATATATTTT. Amino acids: CASLPGGENTIYF.

The gene calls are TRBV27 and TRBJ2-1; 7 positions agree with TRBD1. The junction had 3 bases not matched to a gene; V was cut back by 0 bases and J by 7 bases. The length of the CDR3 is 14 residues. The germline CDR1 and CDR2 sequences are MNHEY and SMNVEV (reference sequence). The CDR3 DNA sequence: TGTGCCAGCAGTTTATCAGGGGGCCTTAATGAGCAGTTCTTC. This encodes CASSLSGGLNEQFF.

The chain uses TRBV4-2 and TRBJ2-1; TRBD2 aligns across 11 bases. Per germline, CDR1 LGHNA and CDR2 YNFKEQ. V shed 1 base and J 0 bases; nucleotides not matched to a gene: 14. The CDR3 runs 21 residues. CDR3 nucleotide sequence: TGTGCCAGCAGCCAAGGCCGCTGGGGACTAGCGGACTCCGGCTCCTACAATGAGCAGTTCTTC. Residues: CASSQGRWGLADSGSYNEQFF.

The V gene is TRBV2, the J gene TRBJ1-2; 8 bases match TRBD1. This CDR3 is 15 amino acids long. J lost 1 base, V lost 7 bases, and 8 bases had no gene match. Germline V CDR1 and CDR2: SNHLY, FYNNEI. As DNA, the CDR3 is TGTGCCAGCACCTCAGTCAGGGGGCATAACTATGGCTACACCTTC. Encoded protein: CASTSVRGHNYGYTF.

The gene calls are TRBV7-2 and TRBJ2-3, with 12 bases lining up with TRBD2. The germline gives CDR1 SGHTA, CDR2 FQGNSA. The CDR3 is 15 amino acids. V was clipped by 6 bases and J by 5 bases; unmatched bases: 6. For the CDR3, the DNA is TGTGCCAGCAGTCTAGCGGGGGGGCGTATAGATACGCAGTATTTT. Translation gives CASSLAGGRIDTQYF.

CDR3 nucleotides: TGTGCCAGTGGGACAGTGGATCAGCCCCAGCATTTT. This codes for CASGTVDQPQHF. This chain connects TRBV19 to TRBJ1-5; 7 bases match TRBD1. This CDR3 has 12 amino acids. Germline-derived CDR1 and CDR2 are LNHDA and SQIVND (reference sequence). The V gene end was trimmed by 8 bases and the J gene end by 5 bases; junction bases not matched to a gene: 3.

V and J are TRBV5-6 and TRBJ2-3; 8 bases match TRBD2. The V and J ends lost 1 base and 3 bases, in that order; junction bases with no gene match: 4. This CDR3 has 15 amino acids. Germline V gives CDR1 SGHDT, CDR2 YYEEEE. The CDR3 sequence: CASSLSSSGTDTQYF. CDR3 DNA: TGTGCCAGCAGCTTGTCGTCTAGCGGGACAGATACGCAGTATTTT.

On this clone itself: The DNA is left out, because the CDR3 cannot be placed on it with certainty; the CDR3 is given as TCRdb lists it. V is TRBV28 and J is TRBJ1-2. From germline, CDR1 is MDHEN and CDR2 SYDVKM. Inclusive of both ends, the CDR3 amounts to 15 amino acids. Here the CDR3 reads CASSSSGVTNYGYTF.

The CDR3 nucleotides read TGTGCCACCAGCAGAGATTGGATCGGGACAGGGGACACCGGGGAGCTGTTTTTT. Translating gives CATSRDWIGTGDTGELFF. The chain joins TRBV15 to TRBJ2-2; 10 bases fit TRBD1. The length of the CDR3 is 18 residues. V trimming: 0 bases; J trimming: 3 bases; junction bases outside the gene matches: 7. CDR1 is LNHNV and CDR2 is YYDKDF in the germline V gene (reference sequence). The full variable domain, with the rest looked up from reference TRBV15 and TRBJ2-2, is DAMVIQNPRYQVTQFGKPVTLSCSQTLNHNVMYWYQQKSSQAPKLLFHYYDKDFNNEADTPDNFQSRRPNTSFCFLDIRSPGLGDTAMYLCATSRDWIGTGDTGELFFGEGSRLTVL.

The chain carries TRBV5-1 and TRBJ2-5; D is ambiguous. V was trimmed by 2 bases and J by 5 bases, leaving 13 bases between them. The CDR3 spans 14 residues. Per germline, CDR1 SGHRS and CDR2 YFSETQ. DNA for the CDR3: TGCGCCAGCAGCTTCCGGGTAGATGTGGAGACCCAGTACTTC. Protein: CASSFRVDVETQYF.

The chain uses TRBV28 and TRBJ1-2, with TRBD1 matching over 7 bases. V lost 7 bases, J lost 0 bases, and 8 bases stayed unmatched. The CDR3 length is 15 residues. The germline V gene encodes CDR1 MDHEN and CDR2 SYDVKM. The CDR3 loop reads CASIPGQTANYGYTF. The CDR3 DNA sequence: TGTGCCAGCATTCCGGGACAGACCGCTAACTATGGCTACACCTTC.

This chain links TRBV5-1 with TRBJ1-2; D remains ambiguous. The CDR3 is 13 residues long. Germline V gene data show CDR1 as SGHRS and CDR2 as YFSETQ. V dropped 3 bases and J dropped 8 bases, with 14 bases sitting between them. CDR3 nucleotides: TGCGCCAGCAGCTCCCTTCGTGATGAGGGCTACACCTTC. Translation: CASSSLRDEGYTF. Looking up the rest from reference TRBV5-1 and TRBJ1-2 gives the full variable domain: KAGVTQTPRYLIKTRGQQVTLSCSPISGHRSVSWYQQTPGQGLQFLFEYFSETQRNKGNFPGRFSGRQFSNSRSEMNVSTLELGDSALYLCASSSLRDEGYTFGSGTRLTVV.

The table lists this clone with a count of one. The rearrangement uses TRBV10-3 and TRBJ2-6; TRBD1 aligns across 8 bases. The CDR3 runs to 19 residues. J lost 3 bases, V lost 6 bases, and 16 bases had no gene match. Looked up from germline, CDR1 is ENHRY and CDR2 is SYGVKD. CDR3 DNA sequence: TGTGCCATCAGCGAAATACGGACAGGGACCATCCTTGGGGCCAACGTCCTGACTTTC. This codes for CAISEIRTGTILGANVLTF.

The genes are TRBV7-2 and TRBJ1-5; possible D gene TRBD1, 5 bases. From germline, CDR1 is SGHTA and CDR2 FQGNSA. The CDR3 consists of 14 residues. V dropped 1 base and J dropped 1 base, with 5 bases sitting between them. CDR3 in DNA: TGTGCCAGCAGCTTAGAGGGGAGCAATCAGCCCCAGCATTTT. Protein product: CASSLEGSNQPQHF.

The chain employs TRBV5-1 and TRBJ1-1, with D perhaps TRBD1 (6 bases). CDR1 is SGHRS, CDR2 YFSETQ, per germline. Trimming pared 5 bases from V and 1 base from J, leaving 24 bases between. This CDR3 has 18 residues. The CDR3 spells CASSGQWGGEGTNTEAFF. The CDR3 DNA reads TGCGCCAGCAGTGGACAGTGGGGTGGAGAGGGGACGAACACTGAAGCTTTCTTT. Full variable domain (missing parts from reference TRBV5-1 and TRBJ1-1): KAGVTQTPRYLIKTRGQQVTLSCSPISGHRSVSWYQQTPGQGLQFLFEYFSETQRNKGNFPGRFSGRQFSNSRSEMNVSTLELGDSALYLCASSGQWGGEGTNTEAFFGQGTRLTVV.

V gene TRBV7-2 combines with J gene TRBJ1-6, with D uncertain. Germline-derived CDR1 and CDR2 are SGHTA and FQGNSA. CDR3 size: 16 residues. V was clipped by 4 bases and J by 6 bases, with 16 bases between them. In nucleotides, the CDR3 is TGTGCCAGCAGCTCCTCGACCGGACTACTTAATTCACCCCTCCACTTT. Its translation is CASSSSTGLLNSPLHF.

The chain carries TRBV11-2 and TRBJ1-3, with a tentative D call TRBD1 (6 bases). Germline V CDR1 and CDR2: SGHAT, FQNNGV. Trimming removed 3 bases at V and 0 bases at J, with 9 bases between. This CDR3 comprises 15 residues. CDR3 in DNA: TGTGCCAGCAGCTTGGACAGATACTCTGGAAACACCATATATTTT. It codes for CASSLDRYSGNTIYF.

Concerning this clone itself: Other DNA sequences in the sample encode the same CDR3. This chain links TRBV5-1 with TRBJ1-5; D gene uncertain. Per germline, CDR1 SGHRS and CDR2 YFSETQ. Trimming took 0 bases from V and 0 from J, leaving 7 bases between them. This CDR3 contains 15 residues. The CDR3 loop is CASSLAPGSNQPQHF. For the CDR3, the DNA is TGCGCCAGCAGCTTGGCCCCAGGTAGCAATCAGCCCCAGCATTTT. Using reference TRBV5-1 and TRBJ1-5 for the parts outside the CDR3, the full variable domain is KAGVTQTPRYLIKTRGQQVTLSCSPISGHRSVSWYQQTPGQGLQFLFEYFSETQRNKGNFPGRFSGRQFSNSRSEMNVSTLELGDSALYLCASSLAPGSNQPQHFGDGTRLSIL.

V is TRBV7-2 and J is TRBJ2-1; possible D gene TRBD2, 6 bases. V was cut by 5 bases and J by 7 bases, with 9 bases left in between. The CDR3 covers 12 residues. The V gene's germline CDR1 is SGHTA and CDR2 FQGNSA. The chain's CDR3 is CASSRDSNEQFF. The CDR3 nucleotides read TGTGCCAGCAGCAGGGACTCGAATGAGCAGTTCTTC.

The gene calls are TRBV11-3 and TRBJ2-1; D unclear. Germline V gene data show CDR1 as SGHNT and CDR2 as YENEEA. The CDR3 loop spans 15 amino acids. Trimming took off 1 base at V and 0 bases at J, with 7 bases between the two ends. Written as DNA, the CDR3 is TGTGCCAGCAGCTTAGGCGAAAGCTCCTACAATGAGCAGTTCTTC. Translated, it gives CASSLGESSYNEQFF.

Worth noting for this clone: Given the absence of the conserved phenylalanine or tryptophan at the CDR3 end, a read error is likely. The DNA is omitted, as the CDR3 cannot be located on it reliably, and the CDR3 follows TCRdb's listing. The genes are TRBV21-1 and TRBJ1-1; the table's TRBD1 call for D was not verified on the DNA. TRBV21-1 is described as a pseudogene. The CDR3 extends over 14 residues, inclusive of both ends. CDR3 protein: CASSNRDSITEAFL.

The chain has TRBV2 and TRBJ2-2, with 9 bases fitting TRBD2. V dropped 3 bases and J dropped 7; count of bases not matched to a gene: 6. There are 15 residues in the CDR3. In germline, CDR1 is SNHLY, CDR2 FYNNEI. CDR3 bases: TGTGCCAGCAGTGAGCGGGGGGGCCAGATCGGGGAGCTGTTTTTT. It encodes CASSERGGQIGELFF.

The chain carries TRBV5-4 and TRBJ2-4; tentative D call: TRBD2 (6 bases). CDR1 and CDR2 from the germline V gene are SGHNT and YYREEE (reference sequence). V was pared by 3 bases and J by 6 bases, with 13 bases between. The CDR3 is 14 amino acids. CDR3 nucleotide sequence: TGTGCCAGCAGCTCTCCCGGGACTCCAAACATTCAGTACTTC. Translated: CASSSPGTPNIQYF.

This clone has a single count. The chain is built from TRBV3-1 (or the pseudogene TRBV3-2) and TRBJ2-7; the D gene is possibly TRBD1 (6 bases). This CDR3 region has 14 residues. Trimming took off 3 bases at V and 0 bases at J, with 9 bases between the two ends. Germline V CDR1 and CDR2: LGHDT, YNNKEL (reference sequence). The CDR3 nucleotides read TGTGCCAGCAGCCACGGGACAATCTCCTACGAGCAGTACTTC. Translation gives CASSHGTISYEQYF.

The chain employs TRBV29-1 and TRBJ1-1, with TRBD1 matching over 7 bases. Unmatched junction bases numbered 4, after V lost 6 bases and J lost 0 bases. Germline values: CDR1 SQVTM, CDR2 ANQGSEA. The CDR3 length is 13 residues. The CDR3 is CSVAGTVNTEAFF. The DNA for the CDR3 is TGCAGCGTAGCCGGGACAGTGAACACTGAAGCTTTCTTT.